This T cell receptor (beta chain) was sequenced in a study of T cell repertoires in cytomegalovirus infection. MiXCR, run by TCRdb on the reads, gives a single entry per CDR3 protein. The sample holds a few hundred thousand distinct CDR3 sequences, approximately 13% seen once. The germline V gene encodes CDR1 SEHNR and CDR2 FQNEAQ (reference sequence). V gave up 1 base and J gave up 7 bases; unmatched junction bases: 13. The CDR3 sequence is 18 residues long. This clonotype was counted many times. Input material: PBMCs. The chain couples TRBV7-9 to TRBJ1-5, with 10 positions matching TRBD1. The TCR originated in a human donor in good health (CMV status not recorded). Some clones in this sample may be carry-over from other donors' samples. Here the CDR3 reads CASSLGGTGARGRQPQHF. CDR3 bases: TGTGCCAGCAGCTTAGGAGGGACAGGGGCACGGGGGCGACAGCCCCAGCATTTT.